This T cell receptor beta chain was sequenced during a study of graft-versus-host responses after intestinal transplantation. About the research overall: Anti-thymocyte globulin induction was given to all recipients, followed by tacrolimus and steroids for around three years. Overall study findings and caveats: Allografts from individuals with graft-donor T cell macrochimerism displayed high graft-versus-host to host-versus-graft clonal ratios. Early post-transplant declines in HvG were associated with peak levels of circulating GvH clones.

The repertoire was sequenced with immunoSEQ multiplex PCR; TCRdb's copy has only in-frame clones and lacks some. The profile shows 20,000 to 30,000 clones, 82% of them singletons. With respect to this clone: Its cognate antigen is unknown.

CDR1 SGHRS and CDR2 YFSETQ come from the germline V gene. The CDR3 has 17 residues. The V gene lost 0 bases and the J gene lost 3 bases, with 16 bases spanning the gap. The chain carries TRBV5-1 and TRBJ2-1; possibly TRBD2 for D (6 bases). The sequence came from a human donor who received an intestinal transplant. The sample here was unstimulated CD4+ T cells sorted from spleen or lymph node cells, taken before intestinal transplant. The CDR3, as DNA: TGCGCCAGCAGCTTGGGAGGGGCGGGACTCTACTACAATGAGCAGTTCTTC. Protein product: CASSLGGAGLYYNEQFF.